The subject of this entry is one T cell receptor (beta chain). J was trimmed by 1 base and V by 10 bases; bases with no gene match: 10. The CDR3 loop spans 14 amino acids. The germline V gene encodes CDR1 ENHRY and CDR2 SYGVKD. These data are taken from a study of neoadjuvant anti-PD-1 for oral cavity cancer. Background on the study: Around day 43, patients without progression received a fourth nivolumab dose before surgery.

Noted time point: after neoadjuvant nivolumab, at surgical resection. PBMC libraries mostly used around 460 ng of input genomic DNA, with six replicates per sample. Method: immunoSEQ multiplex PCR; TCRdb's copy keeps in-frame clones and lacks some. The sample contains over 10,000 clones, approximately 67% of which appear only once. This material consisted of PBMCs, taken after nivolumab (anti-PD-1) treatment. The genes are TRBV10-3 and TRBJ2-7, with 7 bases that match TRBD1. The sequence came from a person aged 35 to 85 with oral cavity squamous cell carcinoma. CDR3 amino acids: CATGGIRGSYEQYF. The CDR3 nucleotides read TGTGCCACCGGCGGAATCAGGGGGTCCTACGAGCAGTACTTC.